This T cell receptor (beta chain) was recovered during a study of beta chain features in type 1 diabetes. Heparinised blood was drawn once per donor, averaging about 116 mL. Remarks on this clone: What it binds is not known.

Trimming took off 2 bases at V and 5 bases at J, with 8 bases between the two ends. The CDR3 consists of 13 residues. The germline gives CDR1 MDHEN, CDR2 SYDVKM. Expressed TCRB transcripts were sequenced, since all the RNA that had been isolated was reverse transcribed. The protocol was immunoSEQ multiplex PCR, while the TCRdb copy is restricted to in-frame clones and leaves out a portion. This table holds 280,000 or so clones, about 15% found once. Study-wide results and limits: Cells with high TCR expression could be over-represented by cDNA sequencing. Moderate but significant shortening of TCRB CDR3s was recorded in all four CD4+ subsets from Type 1 diabetes patients. There were fewer insertions and more deletions at the VDJ junctions of type 1 diabetes patients.

The source of this sequence is a man younger than 35 with type 1 diabetes. Material: naive CD4+ T cells from blood. This chain links TRBV28 with TRBJ2-3; perhaps TRBD1 as D (5 bases). CDR3 amino acids: CASSLPRGDTQYF. CDR3 nucleotides: TGTGCCAGCAGTTTACCTAGGGGAGATACGCAGTATTTT.